These 20 T cell receptor beta chains were sequenced from one sample in a study of CD8 T cells in ankylosing spondylitis (TCRdb year 2017). Receptor amplification or capture employed 5' RACE. These reads were obtained on an Illumina HiSeq 2500. In-frame beta chains were kept once TCRdb had trimmed the public reads at Q25 with fastp and called clones with MiXCR. All rows with the same CDR3 protein become a single entry with the most common DNA and genes. In all, the sample holds around 480,000 distinct CDR3 sequences, and over 15% of those were seen once. 1% of the sample comes from the top ten. Overall study outcomes, separate from this receptor: Blood from ankylosing spondylitis patients appeared to be characterized by a TCR beta motif made up of under 10 highly homologous amino acid variants.

These receptors are not linked to any known antigen. The sequenced sample was blood, either unsorted or a sorted T cell fraction (not recorded which). These receptors came from a male donor with ankylosing spondylitis.

This clonotype came up many times. The chain is built from TRBV12-3 or TRBV12-4 and TRBJ2-3, with 7 bases identical to TRBD2. The CDR3 is 14 amino acids. V was clipped by 3 bases and J by 2 bases; unmatched bases: 2. This chain's CDR3 is CASSFLADTDTQYF. The CDR3 DNA reads TGTGCCAGCAGTTTTCTAGCGGACACAGATACGCAGTATTTT.

This chain uses TRBV10-3 with TRBJ1-1, with D perhaps matching TRBD1 (5 bases). The CDR3 totals 12 residues. Germline V CDR1 and CDR2: ENHRY, SYGVKD. The germline V and J ends were trimmed by 5 bases and 3 bases, with 7 bases remaining between them. The CDR3 here is CAISQGHTEAFF. The CDR3 DNA follows: TGTGCCATCAGTCAGGGCCACACTGAAGCTTTCTTT.

The rearrangement joins TRBV4-2 to TRBJ2-2; maybe TRBD1 (5 bases). The CDR3 is made up of 18 amino acids. V gave up 4 bases and J gave up 0 bases, with 18 bases separating them. The germline V gene has CDR1 LGHNA and CDR2 YNFKEQ. The CDR3 DNA is TGTGCCAGCAGCCCCGTGGTAGGGGATGCGGCGAACACCGGGGAGCTGTTTTTT. It codes for CASSPVVGDAANTGELFF.

V gene TRBV28 combines with J gene TRBJ2-4; D tentatively fits TRBD1 or TRBD2 (5 bases each). Germline V gene lookup returns CDR1 MDHEN and CDR2 SYDVKM. This CDR3 has 18 residues. V lost 6 bases to trimming and J lost 6 bases, with 27 bases between them. The DNA for the CDR3 is TGTGCCAGCAGCTTACTCCCCCGGGGTGGGGCTGGGGGAAACATTCAGTACTTC. Its protein product is CASSLLPRGGAGGNIQYF.

The chain recombines TRBV3-1 with TRBJ1-3; D unresolved. The ends were cut back, 6 bases at V and 0 bases at J, with 12 bases in the middle. The CDR3 is 15 amino acids. Germline CDR1 LGHDT, CDR2 YNNKEL (reference sequence). CDR3 sequence reads: CASSPPGVSGNTIYF. For the CDR3, the DNA is TGTGCCAGCAGTCCACCGGGAGTCTCTGGAAACACCATATATTTT.

This clonotype was detected a few times. V is TRBV4-2 and J is TRBJ2-7, with 8 bases fitting TRBD2. Germline V gene data show CDR1 as LGHNA and CDR2 as YNFKEQ. Trimming cost V 4 bases and J 7 bases; bases outside gene matches: 3. The CDR3 consists of 12 residues. CDR3 DNA: TGTGCCAGCAGCCCAACGGGGGGGGAGCAGTACTTC. Translated: CASSPTGGEQYF.

V usage is TRBV28 and J usage is TRBJ2-3; D is perhaps TRBD2 (5 bases). Trimming left V 3 bases short and J 1 base short, with 14 bases between. CDR1 is MDHEN, CDR2 SYDVKM, per germline. The CDR3 runs to 16 residues. CDR3 bases: TGTGCCAGCAGTTTGCTCGGGGAGAGGGGCACAGATACGCAGTATTTT. This translates into CASSLLGERGTDTQYF.

This clonotype was recorded at least ten times. The chain links TRBV20-1 to TRBJ1-5, with 11 positions matching TRBD1. The J segment lost 5 bases and the V segment lost 4 bases, leaving 1 base of the junction unmatched. Germline CDR1 is DFQATT and CDR2 is SNEGSKA (reference sequence). This CDR3 comprises 13 residues. The CDR3 nucleotides are TGCAGTGCTATGGGACAGGGGGATCAGCCCCAGCATTTT. Its translation: CSAMGQGDQPQHF.

This clonotype was counted only a few times. This chain connects TRBV28 to TRBJ2-3, with D tentatively TRBD2 (5 bases). Trimming took off 4 bases at V and 6 bases at J, with 17 bases between the two ends. Germline CDR1 and CDR2: MDHEN and SYDVKM. The CDR3 has 15 amino acids. CDR3 amino acids: CASSSPAAGRDTQYF. CDR3 DNA: TGTGCCAGCAGTTCCCCCGCCGCGGGTAGGGATACGCAGTATTTT.

This clonotype was counted only a few times. The rearrangement links TRBV5-1 to TRBJ2-3, with 9 bases lining up with TRBD2. V lost 1 base to trimming and J lost 1 base; unmatched junction nucleotides: 4. Germline-derived CDR1 and CDR2 are SGHRS and YFSETQ. The CDR3 contains 16 residues. The CDR3 region has the DNA TGCGCCAGCAGCTTGAGGCCTAGCGGGGGCACAGATACGCAGTATTTT. It codes for CASSLRPSGGTDTQYF.

The sample holds a few counts of this clonotype. The rearrangement uses TRBV5-1 and TRBJ2-1; 8 bases fit TRBD1. The V segment lost 0 bases and the J segment 10 bases; nucleotides outside the gene matches: 12. This CDR3 is built from 16 residues. CDR1 is SGHRS and CDR2 is YFSETQ in the germline V gene. The CDR3 loop reads CASSLAKAGGQGEQFF. The CDR3 bases are TGCGCCAGCAGCTTGGCCAAGGCAGGGGGCCAGGGAGAGCAGTTCTTC.

The chain has TRBV29-1 and TRBJ1-3; possibly TRBD1 for D (6 bases). Germline CDR1 reads SQVTM; CDR2 reads ANQGSEA. Trimming took 5 bases from V and 0 from J, leaving 14 bases between them. This CDR3 contains 15 residues. The CDR3 protein is CSVSRTASSGNTIYF. For the CDR3, the DNA is TGCAGCGTTTCCCGGACAGCCAGCTCTGGAAACACCATATATTTT.

The chain joins TRBV20-1 to TRBJ1-5, with 8 positions matching TRBD1. Unmatched junction bases numbered 10, after V lost 5 bases and J lost 7 bases. Germline V gene sequence: CDR1 DFQATT, CDR2 SNEGSKA (reference sequence). The CDR3 is 14 residues long. CDR3 sequence reads: CSAAGTGVVQPQHF. CDR3 nucleotides: TGCAGTGCTGCCGGGACAGGAGTTGTACAGCCCCAGCATTTT.

The chain is built from TRBV20-1 and TRBJ2-3, with 8 bases fitting TRBD2. Germline V gene lookup returns CDR1 DFQATT and CDR2 SNEGSKA (reference sequence). CDR3 length: 14 residues. V dropped 5 bases and J dropped 3; count of bases not matched to a gene: 7. The DNA of the CDR3 is TGCAGTGCTGGGGTAGCGGGATCAACAGATACGCAGTATTTT. Translating gives CSAGVAGSTDTQYF.

This clonotype came up a few times. The chain couples TRBV7-9 to TRBJ2-1; the match to TRBD2 covers 7 bases. After removal of 6 bases from V and 4 bases from J, the junction contained 9 bases not matched to a gene. The CDR3 has 15 residues. CDR1 and CDR2 from the germline V gene are SEHNR and FQNEAQ (reference sequence). CDR3 in DNA: TGTGCCAGCAGGGATAGCGGGCTGTTATACAATGAGCAGTTCTTC. This sequence encodes CASRDSGLLYNEQFF.

This clonotype came up a few times. The chain couples TRBV9 to TRBJ2-5, with 9 bases lining up with TRBD1. The germline V gene has CDR1 SGDLS and CDR2 YYNGEE. The CDR3 length is 15 residues. V lost 4 bases and J lost 2; bases outside the gene matches: 6. The DNA for the CDR3 is TGTGCCAGCAGCACACTAGGGACAGGGCAAGAGACCCAGTACTTC. It codes for CASSTLGTGQETQYF.

The sample holds many counts of this clonotype. This sequence joins TRBV28 and TRBJ2-5, with D possibly matching TRBD1 (5 bases). The V gene's germline CDR1 is MDHEN and CDR2 SYDVKM. V lost 5 bases and J lost 3, with 13 bases in between. This CDR3 region has 14 residues. CDR3 DNA sequence: TGTGCCAGCAGTATGTCGGCAGGGAAAGAGACCCAGTACTTC. Translation gives CASSMSAGKETQYF.

This chain links TRBV20-1 with TRBJ1-5, with 8 bases matching TRBD1. Germline CDR1 DFQATT, CDR2 SNEGSKA (reference sequence). After removal of 6 bases from V and 4 bases from J, the junction contained 11 bases not matched to a gene. The CDR3 consists of 15 residues. CDR3 in DNA: TGCAGTGCCAGAATAGGGGACAGGCAAAATCAGCCCCAGCATTTT. Protein product: CSARIGDRQNQPQHF.

Comments on this clonotype: A clone one base away is much larger, so this may be a read error. The V and J genes are TRBV5-1 and TRBJ2-5; 10 bases match TRBD1. CDR3 length: 15 amino acids. Germline assignment: CDR1 SGHRS and CDR2 YFSETQ. DNA for the CDR3: TGCGTCAGCAGCGGATACTTGGGACAGGGGGAGACCCAGTACTTC. Amino acid sequence: CVSSGYLGQGETQYF.

This clonotype was seen a handful of times. This chain links TRBV28 with TRBJ2-7; unclear D gene. V was pared by 5 bases and J by 2 bases, with 22 bases between. The V gene's germline CDR1 is MDHEN and CDR2 SYDVKM. This CDR3 comprises 17 residues. The CDR3 sequence is CASSKRPKLETPYEQYF. DNA for the CDR3: TGTGCCAGCAGTAAAAGACCCAAGCTCGAAACCCCCTACGAGCAGTACTTC.